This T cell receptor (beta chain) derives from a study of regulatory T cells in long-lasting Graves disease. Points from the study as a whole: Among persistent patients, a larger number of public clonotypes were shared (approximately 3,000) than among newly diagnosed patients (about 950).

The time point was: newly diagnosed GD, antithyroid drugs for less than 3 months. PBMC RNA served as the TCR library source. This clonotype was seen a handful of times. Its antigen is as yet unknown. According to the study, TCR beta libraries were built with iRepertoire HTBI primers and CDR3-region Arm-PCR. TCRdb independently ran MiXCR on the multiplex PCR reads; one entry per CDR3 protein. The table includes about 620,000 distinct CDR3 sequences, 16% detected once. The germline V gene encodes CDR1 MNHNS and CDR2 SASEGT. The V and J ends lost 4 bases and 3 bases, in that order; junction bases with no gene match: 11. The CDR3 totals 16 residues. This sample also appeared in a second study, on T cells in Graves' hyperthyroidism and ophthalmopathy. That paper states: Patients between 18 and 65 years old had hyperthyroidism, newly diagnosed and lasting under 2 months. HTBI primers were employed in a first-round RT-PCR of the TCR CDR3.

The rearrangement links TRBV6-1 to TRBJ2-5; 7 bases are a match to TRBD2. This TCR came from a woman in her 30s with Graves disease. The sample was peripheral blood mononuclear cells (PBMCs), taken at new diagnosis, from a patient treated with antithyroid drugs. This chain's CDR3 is CASSGPRGGVEETQYF. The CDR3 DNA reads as TGTGCCAGCAGTGGCCCCCGTGGGGGGGTGGAAGAGACCCAGTACTTC.